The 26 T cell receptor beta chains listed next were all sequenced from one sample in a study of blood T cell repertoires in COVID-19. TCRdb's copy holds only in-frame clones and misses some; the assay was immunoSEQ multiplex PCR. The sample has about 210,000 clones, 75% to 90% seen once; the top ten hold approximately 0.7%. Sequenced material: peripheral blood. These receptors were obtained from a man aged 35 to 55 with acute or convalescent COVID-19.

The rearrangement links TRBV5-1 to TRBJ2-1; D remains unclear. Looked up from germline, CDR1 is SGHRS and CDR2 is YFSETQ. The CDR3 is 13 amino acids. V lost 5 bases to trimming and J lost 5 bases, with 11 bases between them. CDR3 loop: CASSHLEDNEQFF. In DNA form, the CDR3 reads TGCGCCAGCAGTCACCTCGAGGACAATGAGCAGTTCTTC.

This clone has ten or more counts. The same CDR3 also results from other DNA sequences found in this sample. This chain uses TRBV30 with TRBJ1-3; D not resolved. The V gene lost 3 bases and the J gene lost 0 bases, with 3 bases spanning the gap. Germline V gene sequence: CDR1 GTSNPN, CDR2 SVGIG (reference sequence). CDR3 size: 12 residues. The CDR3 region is CAWSGSGNTIYF. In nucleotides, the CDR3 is TGTGCCTGGAGCGGCTCTGGAAACACCATATATTTT.

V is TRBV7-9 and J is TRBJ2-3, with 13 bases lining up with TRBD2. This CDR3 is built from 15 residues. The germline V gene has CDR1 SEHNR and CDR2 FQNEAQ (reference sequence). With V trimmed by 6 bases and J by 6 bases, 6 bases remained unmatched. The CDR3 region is CASSSGLAGSDTQYF. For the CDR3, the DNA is TGTGCCAGCAGTTCGGGACTAGCGGGGAGCGATACGCAGTATTTT. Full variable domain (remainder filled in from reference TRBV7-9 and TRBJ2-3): DTGVSQNPRHKITKRGQNVTFRCDPISEHNRLYWYRQTLGQGPEFLTYFQNEAQLEKSRLLSDRFSAERPKGSFSTLEIQRTEQGDSAMYLCASSSGLAGSDTQYFGPGTRLTVL.

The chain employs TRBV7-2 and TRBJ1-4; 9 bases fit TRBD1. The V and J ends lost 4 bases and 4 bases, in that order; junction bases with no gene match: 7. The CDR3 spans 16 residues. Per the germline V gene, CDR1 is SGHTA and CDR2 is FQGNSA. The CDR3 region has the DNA TGTGCCAGCAGCTCCCGGACAGGGGCCCATAATGAAAAACTGTTTTTT. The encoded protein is CASSSRTGAHNEKLFF.

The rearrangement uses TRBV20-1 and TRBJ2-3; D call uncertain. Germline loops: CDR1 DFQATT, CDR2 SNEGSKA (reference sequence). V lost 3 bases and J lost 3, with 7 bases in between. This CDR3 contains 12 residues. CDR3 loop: CSASRRTDTQYF. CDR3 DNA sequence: TGCAGTGCTAGTCGGCGGACAGATACGCAGTATTTT.

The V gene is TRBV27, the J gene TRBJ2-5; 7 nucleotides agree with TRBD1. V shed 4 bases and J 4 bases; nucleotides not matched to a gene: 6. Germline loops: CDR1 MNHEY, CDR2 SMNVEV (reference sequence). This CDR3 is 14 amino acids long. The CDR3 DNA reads TGTGCCAGCAGTTACAGGGGATCGGGAGAGACCCAGTACTTC. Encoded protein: CASSYRGSGETQYF.

The CDR3 spells CASSSGTGLGGYTF. CDR3 in DNA: TGTGCCAGCAGCTCCGGGACAGGGTTGGGTGGCTACACCTTC. This sequence joins TRBV7-2 and TRBJ1-2; 9 positions match TRBD1. Germline V gene sequence: CDR1 SGHTA, CDR2 FQGNSA. Germline trimming cut 4 bases from V and 7 bases from J; bases unmatched to any gene: 7. CDR3 length equals 14 residues.

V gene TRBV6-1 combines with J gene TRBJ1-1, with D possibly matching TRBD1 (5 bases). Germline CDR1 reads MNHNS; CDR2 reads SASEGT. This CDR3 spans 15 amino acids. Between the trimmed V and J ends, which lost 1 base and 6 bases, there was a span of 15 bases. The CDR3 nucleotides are TGTGCCAGCAGTGAAGTGTTGCAGGGTTGGGCTGAAGCTTTCTTT. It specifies CASSEVLQGWAEAFF.

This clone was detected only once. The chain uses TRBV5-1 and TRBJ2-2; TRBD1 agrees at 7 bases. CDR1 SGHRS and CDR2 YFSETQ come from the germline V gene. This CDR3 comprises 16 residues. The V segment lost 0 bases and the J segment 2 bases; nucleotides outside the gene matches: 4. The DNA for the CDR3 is TGCGCCAGCAGCTTGGCAGGGACAGACAACACCGGGGAGCTGTTTTTT. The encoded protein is CASSLAGTDNTGELFF.

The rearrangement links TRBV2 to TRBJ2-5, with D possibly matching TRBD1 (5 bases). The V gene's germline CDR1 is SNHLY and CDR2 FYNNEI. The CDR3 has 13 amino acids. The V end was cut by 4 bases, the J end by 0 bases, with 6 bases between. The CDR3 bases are TGTGCCAGCAGTGGACAGTACCAAGAGACCCAGTACTTC. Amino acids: CASSGQYQETQYF. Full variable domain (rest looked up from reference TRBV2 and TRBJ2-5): EPEVTQTPSHQVTQMGQEVILRCVPISNHLYFYWYRQILGQKVEFLVSFYNNEISEKSEIFDDQFSVERPDGSNFTLKIRSTKLEDSAMYFCASSGQYQETQYFGPGTRLLVL.

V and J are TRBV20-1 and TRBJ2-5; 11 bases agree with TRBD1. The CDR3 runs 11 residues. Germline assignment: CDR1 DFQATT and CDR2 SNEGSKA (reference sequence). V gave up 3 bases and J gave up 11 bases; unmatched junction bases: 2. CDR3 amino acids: CSARGTGGQYF. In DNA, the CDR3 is TGCAGTGCTAGGGGGACAGGGGGTCAGTACTTC.

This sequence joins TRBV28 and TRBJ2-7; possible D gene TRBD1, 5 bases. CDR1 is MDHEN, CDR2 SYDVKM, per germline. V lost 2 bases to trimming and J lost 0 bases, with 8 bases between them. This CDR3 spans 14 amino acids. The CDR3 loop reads CASSLGAYSYEQYF. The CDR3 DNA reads TGTGCCAGCAGTTTAGGGGCCTACTCCTACGAGCAGTACTTC.

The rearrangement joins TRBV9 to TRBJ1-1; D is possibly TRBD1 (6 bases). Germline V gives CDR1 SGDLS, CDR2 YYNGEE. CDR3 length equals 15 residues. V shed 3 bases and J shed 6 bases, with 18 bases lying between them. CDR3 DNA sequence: TGTGCCAGCAGCGCGGGACACCGTAAGAGCGCTGAAGCTTTCTTT. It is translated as CASSAGHRKSAEAFF.

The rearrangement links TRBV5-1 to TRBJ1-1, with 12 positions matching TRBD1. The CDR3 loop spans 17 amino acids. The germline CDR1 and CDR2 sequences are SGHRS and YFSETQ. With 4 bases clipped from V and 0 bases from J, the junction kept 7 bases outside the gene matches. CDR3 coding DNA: TGCGCCAGCAGCCGAACCGGGACAGGGGGCGTGAACACTGAAGCTTTCTTT. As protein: CASSRTGTGGVNTEAFF.

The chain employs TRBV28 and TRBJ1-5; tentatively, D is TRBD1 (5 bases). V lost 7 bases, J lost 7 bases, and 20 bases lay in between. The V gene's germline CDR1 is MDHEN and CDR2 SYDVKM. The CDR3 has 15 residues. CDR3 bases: TGTGCCAGCACCCCTCTTGGCAGGGTAATCCAGCCCCAGCATTTT. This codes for CASTPLGRVIQPQHF.

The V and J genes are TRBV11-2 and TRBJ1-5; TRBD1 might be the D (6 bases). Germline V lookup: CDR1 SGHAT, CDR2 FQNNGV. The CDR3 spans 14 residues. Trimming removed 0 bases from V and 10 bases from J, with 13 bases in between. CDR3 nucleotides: TGTGCCAGCAGCTTAGAGGGAGGGGGGCATCCCCAGCATTTT. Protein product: CASSLEGGGHPQHF.

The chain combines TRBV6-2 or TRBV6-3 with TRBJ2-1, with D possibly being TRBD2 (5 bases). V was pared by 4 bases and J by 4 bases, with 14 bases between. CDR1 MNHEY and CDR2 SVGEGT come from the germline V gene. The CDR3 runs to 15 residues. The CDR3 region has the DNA TGTGCCAGCAGTTCGACCCGGACTTATTACAATGAGCAGTTCTTC. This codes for CASSSTRTYYNEQFF.

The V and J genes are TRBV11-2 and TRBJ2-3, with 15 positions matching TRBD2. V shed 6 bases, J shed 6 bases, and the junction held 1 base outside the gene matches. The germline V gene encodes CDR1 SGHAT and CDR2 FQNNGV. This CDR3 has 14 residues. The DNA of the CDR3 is TGTGCCAGCAGGGGACTAGCGGGGGGCGATACGCAGTATTTT. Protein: CASRGLAGGDTQYF.

CDR3 bases: TGTGCCAGCAGTTACGGATCCGGGACAGGGGGCTACGAGCAGTACTTC. This codes for CASSYGSGTGGYEQYF. The chain recombines TRBV6-5 with TRBJ2-7, with 11 bases identical to TRBD1. This CDR3 is built from 16 residues. The V gene end was trimmed by 2 bases and the J gene end by 3 bases; junction bases not matched to a gene: 6. Germline-derived CDR1 and CDR2 are MNHEY and SVGAGI.

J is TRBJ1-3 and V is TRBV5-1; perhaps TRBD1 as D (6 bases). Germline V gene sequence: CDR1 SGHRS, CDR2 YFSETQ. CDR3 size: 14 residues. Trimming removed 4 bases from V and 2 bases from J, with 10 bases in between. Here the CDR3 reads CASSVQGTGNTIYF. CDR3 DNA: TGCGCCAGCAGCGTACAGGGTACTGGAAACACCATATATTTT.

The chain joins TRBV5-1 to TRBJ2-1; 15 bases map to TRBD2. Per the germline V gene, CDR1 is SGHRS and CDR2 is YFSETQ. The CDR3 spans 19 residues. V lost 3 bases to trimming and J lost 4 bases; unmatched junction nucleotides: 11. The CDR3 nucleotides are TGCGCCAGCAGCTCAGCTGGACTAGCGGGGGGGCCGATATACAATGAGCAGTTCTTC. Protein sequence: CASSSAGLAGGPIYNEQFF.

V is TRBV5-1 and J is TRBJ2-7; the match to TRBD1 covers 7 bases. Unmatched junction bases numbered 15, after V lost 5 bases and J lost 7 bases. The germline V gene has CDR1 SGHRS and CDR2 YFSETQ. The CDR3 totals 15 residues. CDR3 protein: CASRSNRGGPGEQYF. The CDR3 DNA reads TGCGCCAGCAGATCGAACAGGGGCGGGCCGGGTGAGCAGTACTTC.

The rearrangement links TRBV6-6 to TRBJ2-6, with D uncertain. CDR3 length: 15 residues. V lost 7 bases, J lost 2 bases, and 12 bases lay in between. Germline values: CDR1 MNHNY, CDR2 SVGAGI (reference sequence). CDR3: CASKLLVAGANVLTF. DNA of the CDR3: TGTGCCAGCAAGCTTTTAGTTGCTGGGGCCAACGTCCTGACTTTC.

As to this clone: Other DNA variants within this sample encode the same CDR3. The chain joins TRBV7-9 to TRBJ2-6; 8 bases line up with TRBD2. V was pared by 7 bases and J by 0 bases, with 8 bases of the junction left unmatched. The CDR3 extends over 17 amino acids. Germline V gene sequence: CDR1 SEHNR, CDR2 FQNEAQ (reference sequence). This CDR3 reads CASNSRTSGSGANVLTF. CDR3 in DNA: TGTGCCAGCAACTCTAGAACTAGCGGCTCTGGGGCCAACGTCCTGACTTTC.

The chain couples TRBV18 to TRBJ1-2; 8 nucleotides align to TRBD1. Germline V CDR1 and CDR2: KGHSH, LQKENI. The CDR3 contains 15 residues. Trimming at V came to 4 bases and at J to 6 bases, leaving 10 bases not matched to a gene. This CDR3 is CASSLGQGAPDGYTF. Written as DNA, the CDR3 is TGTGCCAGCTCACTTGGACAGGGAGCCCCGGATGGCTACACCTTC.

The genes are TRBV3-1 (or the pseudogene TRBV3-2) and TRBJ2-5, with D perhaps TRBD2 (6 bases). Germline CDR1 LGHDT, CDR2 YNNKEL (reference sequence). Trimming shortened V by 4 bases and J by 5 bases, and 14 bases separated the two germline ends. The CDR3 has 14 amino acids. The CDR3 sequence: CASSRGLRAETQYF. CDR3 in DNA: TGTGCCAGCAGCCGGGGACTCCGAGCGGAGACCCAGTACTTC.